Listed below are T cell receptor beta chains from one sample, sequenced in a study of T cells expressing NK-cell markers. TCRdb reworked the 5' RACE reads into one entry per CDR3 protein, no DNA. Seen in this sample are 450,000 to 600,000 distinct CDR3 sequences; the ten most common clones hold approximately 4%. Sequences were obtained from blood T cells: a sorted CD56 or NKG2C T cell subset, CD4+ or CD8+ T cells, or bulk PBMC T cells (not recorded which). The origin of the receptors is a man younger than 30 in good health. The CDR3 runs from the conserved cysteine through the conserved F or W.

CDR3aa: CASSVTGTGMEQYF
v_gene: TRBV27
len: 14
j_gene: TRBJ2-7

CDR3aa: CASSPTWTGTEETQYF
v_gene: TRBV12-3/TRBV12-4
len: 16
j_gene: TRBJ2-5

CDR3aa: CSARDWSSGKSYEQYF
v_gene: TRBV20-1
len: 16
j_gene: TRBJ2-7

CDR3aa: CATDGPVKNEQFF
v_gene: TRBV3-1
len: 13
j_gene: TRBJ2-1

CDR3aa: CSVIFSNYGYTF
v_gene: TRBV29-1
len: 12
j_gene: TRBJ1-2

CDR3aa: CASSPDAYEQYF
v_gene: TRBV4-2
len: 12
j_gene: TRBJ2-7

CDR3aa: CSVAGTVIAGGRVHNEQFF
v_gene: TRBV29-1
len: 19
j_gene: TRBJ2-1

CDR3aa: CASTGSGSGEQFF
v_gene: TRBV7-9
len: 13
j_gene: TRBJ2-1

CDR3aa: CASSLGTGILYEQYF
v_gene: TRBV5-1
len: 15
j_gene: TRBJ2-7

CDR3aa: CASSYVRHYEQFF
v_gene: TRBV6-2/TRBV6-3
len: 13
j_gene: TRBJ2-1

CDR3aa: CASSSAGTSWMDEQFF
v_gene: TRBV7-8
len: 16
j_gene: TRBJ2-1

CDR3aa: CASRPPGLAGNNEQFF
v_gene: TRBV10-2
len: 16
j_gene: TRBJ2-1

CDR3aa: CASSRDRGSQPQHF
v_gene: TRBV5-1
len: 14
j_gene: TRBJ1-5

CDR3aa: CASSLGQSPSPLHF
v_gene: TRBV7-2
len: 14
j_gene: TRBJ1-6

CDR3aa: CASSLVEPAGLETQYF
v_gene: TRBV12-3/TRBV12-4
len: 16
j_gene: TRBJ2-5

CDR3aa: CASSYGGNGGYTF
v_gene: TRBV12-3/TRBV12-4
len: 13
j_gene: TRBJ1-2

CDR3aa: CASSQIVVAGFSYEQYF
v_gene: TRBV7-2
len: 17
j_gene: TRBJ2-7

CDR3aa: CASSWRASGSLDTQYF
v_gene: TRBV6-5
len: 16
j_gene: TRBJ2-3

CDR3aa: CASSPPGLGDTQYF
v_gene: TRBV18
len: 14
j_gene: TRBJ2-3

CDR3aa: CASRGTGGFGYNEQFF
v_gene: TRBV5-1
len: 16
j_gene: TRBJ2-1

CDR3aa: CASSLNLAGNTIYF
v_gene: TRBV5-1
len: 14
j_gene: TRBJ1-3

CDR3aa: CATSTKQSQDIQYF
v_gene: TRBV15
len: 14
j_gene: TRBJ2-4

CDR3aa: CSVVVASYNEQFF
v_gene: TRBV29-1
len: 13
j_gene: TRBJ2-1

CDR3aa: CSARVGLAGGRSYNEQFF
v_gene: TRBV20-1
len: 18
j_gene: TRBJ2-1

CDR3aa: CASSGGTGGAFF
v_gene: TRBV25-1
len: 12
j_gene: TRBJ1-1

CDR3aa: CRVLGQGLYEQYF
v_gene: TRBV20-1
len: 13
j_gene: TRBJ2-7

CDR3aa: CASTQRTGYNEQFF
v_gene: TRBV12-3/TRBV12-4
len: 14
j_gene: TRBJ2-1

CDR3aa: CASSPLLHRVPDTQYF
v_gene: TRBV18
len: 16
j_gene: TRBJ2-3

CDR3aa: CASGLGEGQMGNQPQHF
v_gene: TRBV12-5
len: 17
j_gene: TRBJ1-5

CDR3aa: CASSLRRQLQFF
v_gene: TRBV5-1
len: 12
j_gene: TRBJ2-1

CDR3aa: CASSSSGLGYEQYF
v_gene: TRBV9
len: 14
j_gene: TRBJ2-7

CDR3aa: CASSLAPGQGTDTQYF
v_gene: TRBV5-1
len: 16
j_gene: TRBJ2-3